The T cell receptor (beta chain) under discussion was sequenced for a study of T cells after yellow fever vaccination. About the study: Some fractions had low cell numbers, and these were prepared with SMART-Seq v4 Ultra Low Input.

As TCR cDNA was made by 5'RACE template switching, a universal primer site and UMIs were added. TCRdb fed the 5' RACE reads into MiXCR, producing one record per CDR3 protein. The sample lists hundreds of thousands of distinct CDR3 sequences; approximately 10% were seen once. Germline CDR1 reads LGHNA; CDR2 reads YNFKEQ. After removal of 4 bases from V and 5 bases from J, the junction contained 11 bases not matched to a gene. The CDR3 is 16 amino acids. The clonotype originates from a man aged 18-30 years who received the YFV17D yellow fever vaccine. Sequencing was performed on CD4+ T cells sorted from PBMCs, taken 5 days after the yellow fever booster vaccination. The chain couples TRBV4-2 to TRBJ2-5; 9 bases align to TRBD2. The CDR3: CASSPPRAGGEETQYF. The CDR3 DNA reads TGTGCCAGCAGCCCCCCCCGCGCGGGGGGGGAGGAGACCCAGTACTTC.